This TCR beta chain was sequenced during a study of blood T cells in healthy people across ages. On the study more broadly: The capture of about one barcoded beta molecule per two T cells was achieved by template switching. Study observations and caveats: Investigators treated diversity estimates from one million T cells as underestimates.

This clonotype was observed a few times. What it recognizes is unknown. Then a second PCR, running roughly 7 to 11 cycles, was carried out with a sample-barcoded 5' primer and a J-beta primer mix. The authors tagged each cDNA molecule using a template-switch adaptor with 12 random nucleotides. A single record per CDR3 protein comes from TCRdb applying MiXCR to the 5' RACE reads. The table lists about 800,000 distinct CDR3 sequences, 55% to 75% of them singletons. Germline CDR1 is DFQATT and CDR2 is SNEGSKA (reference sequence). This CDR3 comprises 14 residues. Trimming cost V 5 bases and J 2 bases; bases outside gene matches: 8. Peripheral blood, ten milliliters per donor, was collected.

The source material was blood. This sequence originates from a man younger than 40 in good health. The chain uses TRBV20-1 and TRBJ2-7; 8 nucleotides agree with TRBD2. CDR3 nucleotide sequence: TGCAGTGCTCTTCATAGCGGGGCAGCCTACGAGCAGTACTTC. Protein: CSALHSGAAYEQYF.